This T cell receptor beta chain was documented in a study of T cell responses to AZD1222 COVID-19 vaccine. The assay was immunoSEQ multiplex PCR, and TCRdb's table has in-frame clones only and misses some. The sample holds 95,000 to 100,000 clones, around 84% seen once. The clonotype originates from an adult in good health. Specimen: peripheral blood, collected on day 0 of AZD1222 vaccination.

The CDR3 sequence is CASSQERGTGEQYF. The CDR3 DNA reads as TGTGCCAGCAGCCAAGAAAGGGGGACCGGCGAGCAGTACTTC. The chain carries TRBV14 and TRBJ2-7; TRBD1 is a possible D gene (6 bases). V lost 0 bases and J 6 bases, leaving 12 bases between the germline ends. CDR3 length: 14 amino acids. Germline values: CDR1 SGHDN, CDR2 FVKESK.